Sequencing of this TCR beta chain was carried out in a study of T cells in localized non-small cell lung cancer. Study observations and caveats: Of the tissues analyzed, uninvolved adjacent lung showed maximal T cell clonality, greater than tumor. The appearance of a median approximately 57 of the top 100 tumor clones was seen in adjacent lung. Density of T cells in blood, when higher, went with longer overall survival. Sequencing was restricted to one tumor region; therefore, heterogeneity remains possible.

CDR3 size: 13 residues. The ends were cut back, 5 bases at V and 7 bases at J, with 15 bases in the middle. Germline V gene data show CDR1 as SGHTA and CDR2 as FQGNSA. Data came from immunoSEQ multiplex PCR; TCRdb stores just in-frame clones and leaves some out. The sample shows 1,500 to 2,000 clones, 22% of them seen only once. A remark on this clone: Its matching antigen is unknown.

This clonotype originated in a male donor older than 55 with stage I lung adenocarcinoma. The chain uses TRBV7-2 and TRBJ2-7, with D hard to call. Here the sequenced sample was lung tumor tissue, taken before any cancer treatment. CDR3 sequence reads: CASSPQPLVEQYF. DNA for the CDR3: TGTGCCAGCAGCCCTCAGCCACTGGTAGAGCAGTACTTC.